These T cell receptor beta chains were read from a single sample in a study of shared clonotypes between healthy human individuals. Some clones are missing from TCRdb's copy, which holds only in-frame ones; the method was immunoSEQ multiplex PCR. The profile covers 550,000 to 750,000 clones, with 95% to 96% appearing a single time and 0.09% to 0.13% taken by the ten largest. Sequencing was performed on naive CD8+ T cells sorted from blood. All receptors come from a woman aged 25 to 45 in good health. The CDR3 runs from the conserved cysteine through the conserved F or W. Each record gives: CDR3 protein, CDR3 DNA, clone size, V gene, D gene, J gene. D genes are given only for firm matches. Clone size is not always given. Where it is, it says once, few, many or a class for expanded clones.

CDR3 protein: CASSQTGYRLARHQETQYF; CDR3 DNA: TGTGCCAGCAGCCAAACAGGGTACAGGCTAGCGAGACACCAAGAGACCCAGTACTTC; clone size: .; V gene: TRBV28; D gene: .; J gene: TRBJ2-5
CDR3 protein: CASSLGAKMNTEAFF; CDR3 DNA: TGTGCCAGCAGTTTGGGGGCGAAGATGAACACTGAAGCTTTCTTT; clone size: .; V gene: TRBV27; D gene: .; J gene: TRBJ1-1
CDR3 protein: CASSEPSGNEQYF; CDR3 DNA: TGCGCCAGCAGTGAGCCTTCGGGGAACGAGCAGTACTTC; clone size: .; V gene: TRBV10-1; D gene: .; J gene: TRBJ2-7
CDR3 protein: CASSPGQGDEKLFF; CDR3 DNA: TGCGCCAGCAGCCCGGGACAGGGGGACGAAAAACTGTTTTTT; clone size: .; V gene: TRBV5-1; D gene: TRBD1; J gene: TRBJ1-4
CDR3 protein: CASSEYSVYFSYNEQFF; CDR3 DNA: TGTGCCAGCAGTGAATATAGCGTATACTTCTCCTACAATGAGCAGTTCTTC; clone size: .; V gene: TRBV2; D gene: .; J gene: TRBJ2-1
CDR3 protein: CASSGAGELFF; CDR3 DNA: TGTGCCAGCAGCGGGGCCGGGGAGCTGTTTTTT; clone size: .; V gene: TRBV5-6; D gene: .; J gene: TRBJ2-2
CDR3 protein: CASRDPFYGYTF; CDR3 DNA: TGTGCCAGTCGCGACCCCTTCTATGGCTACACCTTC; clone size: once; V gene: TRBV19; D gene: .; J gene: TRBJ1-2
CDR3 protein: CAAGTSGREKADTQYF; CDR3 DNA: TGTGCCGCGGGGACTAGCGGGAGGGAAAAGGCAGATACGCAGTATTTT; clone size: .; V gene: TRBV2; D gene: TRBD2; J gene: TRBJ2-3
CDR3 protein: CASSPTPGLAGATDTQYF; CDR3 DNA: TGCGCCAGCAGCCCGACCCCCGGGCTAGCGGGAGCTACAGATACGCAGTATTTT; clone size: .; V gene: TRBV4-1; D gene: TRBD2; J gene: TRBJ2-3
CDR3 protein: CASSMGLSSYEQYF; CDR3 DNA: TGTGCCAGTAGTATGGGACTCAGCTCCTACGAGCAGTACTTC; clone size: .; V gene: TRBV19; D gene: .; J gene: TRBJ2-7
CDR3 protein: CASSPGLAIWDEQYF; CDR3 DNA: TGTGCCAGCAGCCCGGGACTAGCGATTTGGGACGAGCAGTACTTC; clone size: .; V gene: TRBV14; D gene: TRBD2; J gene: TRBJ2-7
CDR3 protein: CASSPENYGYTF; CDR3 DNA: TGTGCCAGCAGCCCGGAAAACTATGGCTACACCTTC; clone size: .; V gene: TRBV5-4; D gene: .; J gene: TRBJ1-2
CDR3 protein: CASSDGTTSNQPQHF; CDR3 DNA: TGTGCCAGCAGTGACGGGACAACTAGCAATCAGCCCCAGCATTTT; clone size: once; V gene: TRBV2; D gene: .; J gene: TRBJ1-5
CDR3 protein: CASRLLSGGFSEAFF; CDR3 DNA: TGTGCCAGCAGATTGCTTTCAGGGGGCTTCTCTGAAGCTTTCTTT; clone size: .; V gene: TRBV27; D gene: TRBD1; J gene: TRBJ1-1
CDR3 protein: CSVEWGGSFNEQFF; CDR3 DNA: TGCAGCGTTGAGTGGGGCGGGAGCTTCAATGAGCAGTTCTTC; clone size: .; V gene: TRBV29-1; D gene: TRBD2; J gene: TRBJ2-1
CDR3 protein: CASSPGTGLEQYF; CDR3 DNA: TGTGCCAGCAGCCCTGGGACAGGGCTCGAGCAGTACTTC; clone size: .; V gene: TRBV27; D gene: TRBD1; J gene: TRBJ2-7
CDR3 protein: CASTLELGQPYGYTF; CDR3 DNA: TGTGCCAGCACCTTAGAATTAGGACAGCCCTATGGCTACACCTTC; clone size: .; V gene: TRBV28; D gene: .; J gene: TRBJ1-2
CDR3 protein: CASSEGARTEAFF; CDR3 DNA: TGTGCCAGCAGTGAGGGGGCGCGGACTGAAGCTTTCTTT; clone size: .; V gene: TRBV2; D gene: .; J gene: TRBJ1-1
CDR3 protein: CASSELVGGTQETQYF; CDR3 DNA: TGTGCCAGCAGTGAGCTAGTCGGCGGGACGCAAGAGACCCAGTACTTC; clone size: once; V gene: TRBV2; D gene: .; J gene: TRBJ2-5
CDR3 protein: CASTFQEGYEQFF; CDR3 DNA: TGTGCCAGCACATTCCAGGAGGGTTATGAGCAGTTCTTC; clone size: .; V gene: TRBV9; D gene: .; J gene: TRBJ2-1